The 7 T cell receptor beta chains below all came from one sample that was sequenced in a study of cytomegalovirus exposure and HLA in healthy donors. 60 Vbeta and 13 Jbeta primers were used in PCR. Data came from immunoSEQ multiplex PCR; TCRdb stores just in-frame clones and leaves some out. The sample yields 100,000 to 150,000 clones, almost 85% seen once. Sequencing used PBMCs. The origin of the receptors is a boy between 2 and 15 years old in good health and CMV-seronegative.

V is TRBV4-2 and J is TRBJ2-1; D possibly corresponds to TRBD2 (5 bases). V was pared by 3 bases and J by 4 bases, with 16 bases between. CDR1 and CDR2 (germline): LGHNA, YNFKEQ. This CDR3 is built from 16 residues. In DNA, the CDR3 is TGTGCCAGCAGCCATTCCGTGCACGGGAAATACAATGAGCAGTTCTTC. Translation gives CASSHSVHGKYNEQFF.

The chain is built from TRBV30 and TRBJ2-7, with TRBD2 matching 7 bases. Losses at the gene ends were 3 bases for V and 0 bases for J; bases not matched to a gene: 2. CDR1 GTSNPN and CDR2 SVGIG come from the germline V gene (reference sequence). The CDR3 covers 13 residues. CDR3 amino acids: CAWRGGTSYEQYV. CDR3 in DNA: TGTGCCTGGAGGGGGGGGACCTCCTACGAGCAGTACGTC.

The rearrangement links TRBV14 to TRBJ2-3, with unresolved D. CDR1 is SGHDN and CDR2 is FVKESK in the germline V gene. Deletions cut 0 bases from V and 1 base from J, with 8 bases between. This CDR3 is built from 15 residues. The CDR3 DNA follows: TGTGCCAGCAGCCAAGAGGAGACCCGCACAGATACGCAGTATTTT. The encoded protein is CASSQEETRTDTQYF.

V and J are TRBV2 and TRBJ1-1; 8 bases match TRBD1. The CDR3 is 15 residues long. J was trimmed by 6 bases and V by 8 bases; bases with no gene match: 14. The V gene's germline CDR1 is SNHLY and CDR2 FYNNEI. CDR3 protein: CASAIGQGMGAEAFF. In DNA, the CDR3 is TGTGCCAGCGCTATCGGACAGGGAATGGGTGCTGAAGCTTTCTTT.

This chain connects TRBV11-3 to TRBJ2-5; 7 bases match TRBD2. Trimming took 0 bases from V and 5 from J; bases not matched to a gene: 3. CDR3 length: 14 amino acids. Germline-derived CDR1 and CDR2 are SGHNT and YENEEA. The CDR3 sequence is CASSLDSGRETQYF. DNA for the CDR3: TGTGCCAGCAGCTTAGATTCCGGGAGGGAGACCCAGTACTTC.

The V gene is TRBV6-1, the J gene TRBJ1-1; D is possibly TRBD1 (5 bases). Germline CDR1 MNHNS, CDR2 SASEGT. V was trimmed by 8 bases and J by 5 bases, leaving 12 bases between them. This CDR3 spans 12 amino acids. CDR3 loop: CASLVRVTEAFF. DNA for the CDR3: TGTGCCAGCCTGGTCAGGGTTACTGAAGCTTTCTTT.

J is TRBJ1-2 and V is TRBV10-1; 10 bases map to TRBD1. The CDR3 runs to 17 residues. Germline V gene data show CDR1 as WNHNN and CDR2 as SYGVQD (reference sequence). Trimming removed 5 bases from V and 0 bases from J; junction bases left unmatched: 9. Here the CDR3 reads CASSPRDRGLANYGYTF. In DNA, the CDR3 is TGCGCCAGCAGTCCCCGGGACAGGGGATTAGCTAACTATGGCTACACCTTC.